A single TCR beta chain is shown here with its context. Treatment denoted: preoperative locoregional IRX-2 cytokine immunotherapy. Preoperative locoregional IRX-2 cytokine immunotherapy was tested in the phase Ib source study. V lost 0 bases, J lost 1 base, and 9 bases lay in between. CDR1 and CDR2 from the germline V gene are SGHAT and FQDESV (reference sequence). The CDR3 sequence is 16 residues long. The data originate from a study of preoperative IRX-2 immunotherapy in early breast cancer. The protocol was immunoSEQ multiplex PCR, while the TCRdb copy is restricted to in-frame clones and leaves out a portion. Of over 25,000 clones in the sample, 75% are singletons; the top ten hold under 8%.

This clonotype was sampled from a human donor with breast cancer. This chain connects TRBV11-1 to TRBJ2-2; D is tentatively TRBD1 or TRBD2 (5 bases each). Material: lymph node tissue, obtained after IRX-2 immunotherapy. This chain's CDR3 is CASSLAGTENTGELFF. The CDR3 DNA reads as TGTGCCAGCAGCTTAGCTGGGACGGAGAACACCGGGGAGCTGTTTTTT.